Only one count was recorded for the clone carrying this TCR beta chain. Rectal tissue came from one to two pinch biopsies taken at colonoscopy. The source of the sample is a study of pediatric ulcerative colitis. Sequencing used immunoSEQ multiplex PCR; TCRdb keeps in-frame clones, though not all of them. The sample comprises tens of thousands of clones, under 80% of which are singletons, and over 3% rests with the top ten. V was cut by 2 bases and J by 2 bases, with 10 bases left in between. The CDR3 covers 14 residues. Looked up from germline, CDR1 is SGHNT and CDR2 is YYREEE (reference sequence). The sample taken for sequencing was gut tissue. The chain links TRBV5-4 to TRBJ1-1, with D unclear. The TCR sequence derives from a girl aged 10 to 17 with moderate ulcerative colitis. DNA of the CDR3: TGTGCCAGCAGCTTTTGGGGAGGCAACACTGAAGCTTTCTTT. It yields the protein CASSFWGGNTEAFF.